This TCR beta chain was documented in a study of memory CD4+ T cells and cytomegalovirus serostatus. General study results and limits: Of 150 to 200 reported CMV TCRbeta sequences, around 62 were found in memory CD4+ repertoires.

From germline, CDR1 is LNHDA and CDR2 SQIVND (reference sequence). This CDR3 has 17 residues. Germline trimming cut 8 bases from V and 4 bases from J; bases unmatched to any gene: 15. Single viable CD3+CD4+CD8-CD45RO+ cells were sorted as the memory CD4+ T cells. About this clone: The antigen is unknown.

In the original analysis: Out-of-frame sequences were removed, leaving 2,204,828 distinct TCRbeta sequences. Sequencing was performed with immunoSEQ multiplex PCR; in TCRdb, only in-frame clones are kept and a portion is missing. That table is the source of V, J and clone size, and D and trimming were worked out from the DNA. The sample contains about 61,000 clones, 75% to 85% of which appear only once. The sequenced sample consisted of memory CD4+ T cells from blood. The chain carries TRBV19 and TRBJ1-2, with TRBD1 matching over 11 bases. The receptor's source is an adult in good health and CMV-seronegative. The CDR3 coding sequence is TGTGCCAGTCTAGGCCGAGGACAGGGGGCGCGGAGCTATGGCTACACCTTC. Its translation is CASLGRGQGARSYGYTF. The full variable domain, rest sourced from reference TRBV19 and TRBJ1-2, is DGGITQSPKYLFRKEGQNVTLSCEQNLNHDAMYWYRQDPGQGLRLIYYSQIVNDFQKGDIAEGYSVSREKKESFPLTVTSAQKNPTAFYLCASLGRGQGARSYGYTFGSGTRLTVV.